Sequencing of this TCR beta chain was carried out in a study of T cell responses to AZD1222 COVID-19 vaccine. With regard to this clone: Its antigen is currently unknown.

Produced via immunoSEQ multiplex PCR; TCRdb's table is partial and in-frame only. The sample carries more than 95,000 clones, about 88% recorded once. Germline CDR1 reads SGHTS; CDR2 reads YDEGEE. V lost 0 bases and J 2 bases, leaving 8 bases between the germline ends. The CDR3 runs to 14 residues. Study outcomes and limitations: A rise in Spike-specific TCR breadth and depth followed two AZD1222 doses. Only after the peak T cell response were repertoires sampled. Donors were mostly white British, more females; clonal diversity possibly underestimated.

The sequencing here drew on peripheral blood, taken 28 days after the second AZD1222 dose. The sequence derives from an adult who received the AZD1222 COVID-19 vaccine. The chain links TRBV5-8 to TRBJ2-5, with D unclear. The CDR3 reads CASSLAVGQETQYF. The CDR3 DNA reads TGTGCCAGCAGCTTGGCCGTCGGTCAAGAGACCCAGTACTTC.